These T cell receptor beta chains were read from a single sample in a study of STAT5B mutations in CD4+ large granular lymphocyte leukemia. Sequenced by immunoSEQ multiplex PCR; TCRdb stores in-frame clones only, minus some. The sample holds 40,000 or so clones; around 80% are singletons and the top ten take approximately 0.5%. The sample taken for sequencing was CD4+ T cells from blood buffy coats. The receptor set was obtained from a human donor in good health. Both conserved end residues are part of each CDR3. The order of the fields is V gene, D gene, J gene, clone size, CDR3 protein, CDR3 DNA. D genes are given only for firm matches. Part of the rows lack a size; the others show once, few, many or a class for expanded clones.

TRBV9	TRBD2	TRBJ2-5	.	CASSVEAGGLRGQETQYF	TGTGCCAGCAGCGTAGAAGCGGGAGGGCTTCGGGGCCAAGAGACCCAGTACTTC
TRBV30	.	TRBJ1-1	few	CAWSRMGATEAFF	TGTGCCTGGAGCCGGATGGGGGCGACTGAAGCTTTCTTT
TRBV19	TRBD1	TRBJ2-5	.	CASSMAQGAGETQYF	TGTGCCAGTAGTATGGCACAGGGGGCGGGAGAGACCCAGTACTTC
TRBV5-1	TRBD2	TRBJ2-7	.	CASSPGTSGSNEQYF	TGCGCCAGCAGCCCCGGGACTAGCGGGAGCAACGAGCAGTACTTC
TRBV29-1	TRBD1	TRBJ2-3	.	CSVPRFDRGLRDTQYF	TGCAGCGTCCCCCGTTTTGACAGGGGGCTTCGAGATACGCAGTATTTT
TRBV2	.	TRBJ1-1	few	CASSTRTENTEAFF	TGTGCCAGCAGCACTCGGACGGAGAACACTGAAGCTTTCTTT
TRBV9	.	TRBJ1-1	few	CASSVGRGEAFF	TGTGCCAGCAGCGTAGGTAGGGGTGAAGCTTTCTTT
TRBV5-1	.	TRBJ2-7	once	CASSHDGPPDEQYF	TGCGCCAGCAGCCATGATGGACCCCCGGACGAGCAGTACTTC
TRBV5-8	.	TRBJ2-1	.	CASSSPPDYNEQFF	TGTGCCAGCAGCTCGCCGCCAGACTACAATGAGCAGTTCTTC
TRBV27	.	TRBJ1-5	few	CASSANVDSLSNQPQHF	TGTGCCAGCAGTGCAAACGTGGACAGTCTTAGCAATCAGCCCCAGCATTTT
TRBV7-2	TRBD2	TRBJ2-7	.	CASSLAPSGRAVYEQYF	TGTGCCAGCAGCTTAGCCCCTAGCGGGAGGGCCGTCTACGAGCAGTACTTC
TRBV7-9	.	TRBJ2-2	.	CASSWGLPELFF	TGTGCCAGCAGCTGGGGACTCCCGGAGCTGTTTTTT
TRBV5-4	TRBD2	TRBJ2-1	.	CASSYGLAGTDNEQFF	TGTGCCAGCAGTTATGGACTAGCGGGGACTGACAATGAGCAGTTCTTC
TRBV7-3	.	TRBJ2-5	.	CASSGAAQETQYF	TGTGCCAGCAGTGGGGCGGCACAAGAGACCCAGTACTTC
TRBV2	TRBD1	TRBJ2-7	.	CASSVGTGDYEQYF	TGTGCCAGCAGTGTGGGGACAGGGGATTACGAGCAGTACTTC
TRBV5-1	TRBD2	TRBJ2-7	medium-sized	CASSPLQREGLYEQYF	TGCGCCAGCAGCCCGCTACAGCGGGAGGGACTGTACGAGCAGTACTTC
TRBV5-1	TRBD1	TRBJ2-6	.	CASGTGQSSGANVLTF	TGCGCCAGCGGGACAGGACAAAGCTCTGGGGCCAACGTCCTGACTTTC
TRBV6-5	TRBD2	TRBJ2-2	.	CASSYSTSGGTGELFF	TGTGCCAGCAGTTACTCTACTAGCGGGGGGACCGGGGAGCTGTTTTTT
TRBV29-1	TRBD2	TRBJ2-7	once	CSVVGRAGGRGEQYF	TGCAGCGTTGTGGGCAGGGCGGGCGGGAGGGGTGAGCAGTACTTC
TRBV5-6	TRBD2	TRBJ2-7	once	CASSLGLASRYEQYF	TGTGCCAGCAGCTTGGGACTAGCTAGTCGGTACGAGCAGTACTTC
TRBV5-4	.	TRBJ2-2	.	CASSPRAGNTGELFF	TGTGCCAGCAGCCCCCGAGCAGGGAACACCGGGGAGCTGTTTTTT
TRBV6-5	.	TRBJ1-2	.	CASRETANYGYTF	TGTGCCAGCAGAGAGACAGCTAACTATGGCTACACCTTC
TRBV19	TRBD2	TRBJ2-1	once	CASRPLAGEYNEQFF	TGTGCCAGTAGACCACTAGCGGGGGAATACAATGAGCAGTTCTTC
TRBV30	.	TRBJ2-5	.	CASYRETQYF	TGTGCCTCGTACAGGGAGACCCAGTACTTC
TRBV11-3	.	TRBJ1-2	.	CASSLNQGPPYGYTF	TGTGCCAGCAGCTTAAACCAGGGACCCCCCTATGGCTACACCTTC
TRBV9	.	TRBJ2-1	.	CASSVQGNQYNEQFF	TGTGCCAGCAGCGTACAGGGAAACCAATACAATGAGCAGTTCTTC
TRBV19	.	TRBJ2-2	.	CASSIPPGELFF	TGTGCCAGTAGTATTCCACCCGGGGAGCTGTTTTTT
TRBV19	.	TRBJ2-7	.	CASSIQGPYEQYF	TGTGCCAGTAGTATACAGGGACCCTACGAGCAGTACTTC
TRBV28	.	TRBJ1-2	.	CASSSGNNYGYTF	TGTGCCAGCAGTTCCGGGAATAACTATGGCTACACCTTC
TRBV29-1	.	TRBJ1-5	few	CSVSEGREPQHF	TGCAGCGTTAGCGAGGGGCGGGAGCCCCAGCATTTT
TRBV19	.	TRBJ2-5	once	CASSTSRGAETQYF	TGTGCCAGTAGTACCTCAAGGGGCGCAGAGACCCAGTACTTC
TRBV6-4	.	TRBJ1-1	few	CASSAGREAFF	TGTGCCAGCAGTGCGGGGAGGGAAGCTTTCTTT
TRBV28	TRBD2	TRBJ2-5	.	CASSSGLTQETQYF	TGTGCCAGCAGTTCGGGACTAACTCAAGAGACCCAGTACTTC
TRBV7-9	.	TRBJ1-1	.	CASTTRMNTEAFF	TGTGCCAGCACAACCCGTATGAACACTGAAGCTTTCTTT
TRBV7-9	TRBD1	TRBJ1-2	.	CASSEGQGYGYTF	TGTGCCAGCAGCGAAGGACAGGGGTATGGCTACACCTTC
TRBV7-9	.	TRBJ2-7	.	CASSSRRGREQYF	TGTGCCAGCAGCTCACGACGAGGACGCGAGCAGTACTTC
TRBV5-1	TRBD2	TRBJ2-4	.	CASSLSGTQNIQYF	TGCGCCAGCAGCCTTAGCGGGACCCAAAACATTCAGTACTTC
TRBV10-3	.	TRBJ2-3	.	CAISVGDTQYF	TGTGCCATCAGTGTCGGGGATACGCAGTATTTT
TRBV5-1	.	TRBJ1-1	.	CASSLVQGSNTEAFF	TGCGCCAGCAGCTTGGTCCAGGGGTCGAACACTGAAGCTTTCTTT
TRBV30	.	TRBJ1-4	.	CAWRKGEGQFVATNEKLFF	TGTGCCTGGAGGAAGGGGGAAGGACAGTTCGTTGCAACTAATGAAAAACTGTTTTTT
TRBV19	.	TRBJ2-3	few	CASRPRGTDTQYF	TGTGCCAGTAGGCCCCGGGGGACAGATACGCAGTATTTT
TRBV5-1	TRBD1	TRBJ1-6	.	CASSRDRVNSPLHF	TGCGCCAGCAGTCGGGACAGGGTTAATTCACCCCTCCACTTT
TRBV7-2	.	TRBJ2-2	once	CASSLRRPRVTGELFF	TGTGCCAGCAGCTTAAGACGACCTAGGGTGACCGGGGAGCTGTTTTTT
TRBV2	.	TRBJ2-3	.	CASGVGLASDTQYF	TGTGCCAGCGGAGTGGGACTGGCTTCTGATACGCAGTATTTT
TRBV7-2	.	TRBJ2-1	.	CASSFVLKGGEQFF	TGTGCCAGCAGCTTCGTACTTAAAGGGGGTGAGCAGTTCTTC
TRBV5-6	.	TRBJ1-4	.	CASSQITGREGEKLFF	TGTGCCAGCAGCCAAATAACGGGCCGAGAGGGAGAAAAACTGTTTTTT
TRBV5-1	.	TRBJ1-6	few	CASSSGNSPLHF	TGCGCCAGCAGCTCGGGGAATTCACCCCTCCACTTT
TRBV4-1	.	TRBJ2-2	.	CASSHAYRGGPNTGELFF	TGCGCCAGCAGCCATGCGTATAGGGGGGGCCCGAACACCGGGGAGCTGTTTTTT
TRBV7-9	TRBD1	TRBJ2-2	.	CASSLATTGLGTGELFF	TGTGCCAGCAGCTTAGCGACGACAGGGTTAGGCACCGGGGAGCTGTTTTTT
TRBV9	TRBD1	TRBJ1-1	.	CASSQTLDRGAEAFF	TGTGCCAGCAGCCAAACTCTGGACAGGGGGGCTGAAGCTTTCTTT
TRBV5-1	TRBD1	TRBJ2-7	once	CASSLAGQGAYEQYF	TGCGCCAGCAGCTTGGCGGGACAGGGGGCGTACGAGCAGTACTTC
TRBV6-6	.	TRBJ1-1	.	CASSYSGGNTEAFF	TGTGCCAGCAGTTACTCGGGAGGGAACACTGAAGCTTTCTTT
TRBV5-6	.	TRBJ1-4	.	CASSHKLTGSVANEKLFF	TGTGCCAGCAGCCACAAACTCACAGGGTCGGTGGCTAATGAAAAACTGTTTTTT
TRBV2	.	TRBJ1-6	.	CASSDRGAGNSPLHF	TGTGCCAGCAGTGATCGGGGGGCAGGGAATTCACCCCTCCACTTT
TRBV25-1	.	TRBJ1-3	.	CASSDPRAGPTIYF	TGTGCCAGCAGTGATCCCCGGGCAGGGCCGACCATATATTTT
TRBV19	.	TRBJ2-7	.	CASSKQGYEQYF	TGTGCCAGTAGTAAACAGGGTTACGAGCAGTACTTC
TRBV7-9	TRBD2	TRBJ2-3	.	CASKITGGDTQYF	TGTGCCAGCAAAATCACGGGAGGGGATACGCAGTATTTT